This T cell receptor beta chain is drawn from a study of T cells in Graves' hyperthyroidism and ophthalmopathy. Study-wide results and caveats: A 13 V-J signature model discriminated ophthalmopathy versus stable hyperthyroidism.

This clonotype has at least ten counts. Its cognate antigen is unknown. Patients were excluded because of uncontrolled infection, other autoimmune disease, pregnancy or lactation. Germline CDR1 MNHEY, CDR2 SVGAGI. Trimming took 2 bases from V and 2 from J; bases not matched to a gene: 6. The CDR3 loop spans 15 amino acids. TCR beta CDR3 sequences were amplified from RNA transcripts. The HTBI primer set drove a first-round RT-PCR of the TCR CDR3. TCRdb reprocessed the multiplex PCR reads with MiXCR, giving one entry per CDR3 protein. The sample includes around 560,000 distinct CDR3 sequences, 16% seen only once; the top ten take about 18%.

This TCR was sampled from a woman aged 18-29 years with Graves' hyperthyroidism. This chain uses TRBV6-5 with TRBJ2-7; 7 bases fit TRBD2. Sequenced material: blood. The CDR3 DNA reads TGTGCCAGCAGTTACCTGGGCGGGAGCACCTACGAGCAGTACTTC. Its translation: CASSYLGGSTYEQYF.